Listed below are T cell receptor beta chains from one sample, sequenced in a study of blood T cell repertoires in COVID-19. Sequencing used immunoSEQ multiplex PCR; TCRdb keeps in-frame clones, though not all of them. The sample lists some 45,000 clones; approximately 84% were seen once. Sequenced sample: peripheral blood. The receptors derive from a man between 60 and 70 years old with acute or convalescent COVID-19. CDR3s leave out the opening cysteine and the closing phenylalanine or tryptophan. The order of the fields is V gene, J gene, D gene, CDR3 protein. A D gene is named only where the DNA matches it firmly.

v_gene: TRBV5-1; j_gene: TRBJ2-7; d_gene: TRBD1; CDR3aa: ASSRMPGQSSYEQY
v_gene: TRBV27; j_gene: TRBJ2-3; d_gene: TRBD1; CDR3aa: ASNLWTGDSDTQY
v_gene: TRBV24-1; j_gene: TRBJ2-7; d_gene: NA; CDR3aa: ATSDLRSYEQY
v_gene: TRBV30; j_gene: TRBJ1-1; d_gene: NA; CDR3aa: AWPTGRGTEAF
v_gene: TRBV19; j_gene: TRBJ2-3; d_gene: TRBD1; CDR3aa: ASSARDRGFIDTQY
v_gene: TRBV7-2; j_gene: TRBJ2-2; d_gene: NA; CDR3aa: ASSSTAWTGELF
v_gene: TRBV2; j_gene: TRBJ1-6; d_gene: NA; CDR3aa: ASSVGGMGSPLH
v_gene: TRBV5-1; j_gene: TRBJ2-7; d_gene: NA; CDR3aa: ASSLEAGWGEQY
v_gene: TRBV19; j_gene: TRBJ1-1; d_gene: NA; CDR3aa: ASTWRLTGLNTEAF
v_gene: TRBV2; j_gene: TRBJ2-7; d_gene: TRBD1; CDR3aa: ASSERAGGLYEQY
v_gene: TRBV6-5; j_gene: TRBJ2-7; d_gene: NA; CDR3aa: ASRRDGLISYEQY
v_gene: TRBV19; j_gene: TRBJ1-1; d_gene: TRBD1; CDR3aa: ASSIDRGPTEAF
v_gene: TRBV9; j_gene: TRBJ1-2; d_gene: TRBD1; CDR3aa: ASSDIGQGSGYT
v_gene: TRBV21-1; j_gene: TRBJ2-1; d_gene: NA; CDR3aa: ASSSRTGGNHEQF
v_gene: TRBV24-1; j_gene: TRBJ2-5; d_gene: NA; CDR3aa: ATSDWSVQETQY
v_gene: TRBV24-1; j_gene: TRBJ1-2; d_gene: NA; CDR3aa: ATSEGYGYT
v_gene: TRBV9; j_gene: TRBJ1-2; d_gene: TRBD1; CDR3aa: ASSGTRDRRNYGYT
v_gene: TRBV25-1; j_gene: TRBJ1-1; d_gene: NA; CDR3aa: ASSVLTEAF
v_gene: TRBV6-5; j_gene: TRBJ1-1; d_gene: TRBD1; CDR3aa: ASSKEQGVGTEAF
v_gene: TRBV19; j_gene: TRBJ2-7; d_gene: NA; CDR3aa: ASSTGREQY
v_gene: TRBV27; j_gene: TRBJ2-3; d_gene: NA; CDR3aa: ASTVGTGDTQY
v_gene: TRBV4-3; j_gene: TRBJ1-1; d_gene: NA; CDR3aa: ASSQETADTEAF
v_gene: TRBV30; j_gene: TRBJ1-2; d_gene: NA; CDR3aa: AWSVRFGSRDYGYT
v_gene: TRBV30; j_gene: TRBJ1-2; d_gene: NA; CDR3aa: AWSVLTGIGYGYT
v_gene: TRBV30; j_gene: TRBJ2-7; d_gene: NA; CDR3aa: AWRTAQVPY
v_gene: TRBV30; j_gene: TRBJ1-4; d_gene: NA; CDR3aa: AWSVGGVGNEKLF
v_gene: TRBV2; j_gene: TRBJ1-1; d_gene: TRBD1; CDR3aa: ASSGQGATEAF
v_gene: TRBV5-1; j_gene: TRBJ2-1; d_gene: TRBD2; CDR3aa: ASSQGTSRGNEQF
v_gene: TRBV19; j_gene: TRBJ1-1; d_gene: NA; CDR3aa: ASREQGWEAF
v_gene: TRBV12-5; j_gene: TRBJ1-5; d_gene: TRBD1; CDR3aa: ASGLGGGGQPQH
v_gene: TRBV6-5; j_gene: TRBJ1-6; d_gene: NA; CDR3aa: ASSSAYNSPLH
v_gene: TRBV19; j_gene: TRBJ1-1; d_gene: NA; CDR3aa: ASSITGNTEAF
v_gene: TRBV4-1; j_gene: TRBJ1-2; d_gene: NA; CDR3aa: ASSRGSTGGIYGYT
v_gene: TRBV3-1/TRBV3-2; j_gene: TRBJ1-2; d_gene: TRBD1; CDR3aa: ASSRDRARYT
v_gene: TRBV3-1/TRBV3-2; j_gene: TRBJ1-6; d_gene: TRBD1; CDR3aa: ASSPYPTGAYNSPLH
v_gene: TRBV21-1; j_gene: TRBJ2-5; d_gene: NA; CDR3aa: ASVLIAGGPETQY
v_gene: TRBV20-1; j_gene: TRBJ1-2; d_gene: NA; CDR3aa: SARGDYGYT
v_gene: TRBV18; j_gene: TRBJ1-1; d_gene: NA; CDR3aa: ASSPQGDTEAF
v_gene: TRBV6-2/TRBV6-3; j_gene: TRBJ2-1; d_gene: TRBD1; CDR3aa: ASSYGTGGSGEF
v_gene: TRBV30; j_gene: TRBJ1-5; d_gene: TRBD1; CDR3aa: AWSSGQGAHQPQH
v_gene: TRBV11-2; j_gene: TRBJ1-2; d_gene: NA; CDR3aa: ASSSDINYGYT
v_gene: TRBV6-2/TRBV6-3; j_gene: TRBJ1-1; d_gene: TRBD1; CDR3aa: ASSYQGAKTEAF
v_gene: TRBV30; j_gene: TRBJ1-6; d_gene: TRBD1; CDR3aa: AWSVPGGVNSPLH
v_gene: TRBV19; j_gene: TRBJ2-1; d_gene: NA; CDR3aa: ASSMAGGRTYNEQF
v_gene: TRBV20-1; j_gene: TRBJ2-1; d_gene: TRBD2; CDR3aa: SAKTSAEQF
v_gene: TRBV30; j_gene: TRBJ1-1; d_gene: TRBD1; CDR3aa: AWSSVGGPAI
v_gene: TRBV30; j_gene: TRBJ1-3; d_gene: NA; CDR3aa: AWGRGGATSSGNTIY
v_gene: TRBV6-5; j_gene: TRBJ1-1; d_gene: NA; CDR3aa: ASSYRSAGSEAF
v_gene: TRBV9; j_gene: TRBJ2-3; d_gene: NA; CDR3aa: ASSVGGVWIGDTQY
v_gene: TRBV10-3; j_gene: TRBJ2-2; d_gene: NA; CDR3aa: AIRKMTENTGELF